The 13 T cell receptor beta chains in this list originate from one sample, sequenced in a study of blood T cell repertoires in COVID-19. Repertoires were generated with immunoSEQ multiplex PCR, while TCRdb's copy carries only in-frame clones and drops some. The repertoire holds under 200,000 clones, roughly 83% seen once, with about 6.5% in the top ten. Sequencing input: peripheral blood. These receptors all stem from a woman aged 40 to 55 with COVID-19, enrolled during active disease.

This sequence joins TRBV6-5 and TRBJ2-5, with a weak D call TRBD1 (5 bases). In germline, CDR1 is MNHEY, CDR2 SVGAGI. CDR3 length equals 14 residues. The V end was cut by 2 bases, the J end by 1 base, with 8 bases between. CDR3 region: CASSYLDSQETQYF. CDR3 DNA sequence: TGTGCCAGCAGTTACCTCGACAGCCAAGAGACCCAGTACTTC.

The chain links TRBV9 to TRBJ2-1; possible D gene TRBD1, 5 bases. The V end was cut by 0 bases, the J end by 5 bases, with 15 bases between. Per germline, CDR1 SGDLS and CDR2 YYNGEE. The CDR3 covers 16 residues. This CDR3 is CASSVGSQGLDNEQFF. The CDR3 region has the DNA TGTGCCAGCAGCGTAGGAAGTCAGGGTTTGGACAATGAGCAGTTCTTC.

This sequence joins TRBV5-1 and TRBJ2-7; TRBD2 matches at 7 bases. The CDR3 sequence is 15 residues long. With V trimmed by 2 bases and J by 0 bases, 5 bases remained unmatched. CDR1 is SGHRS and CDR2 is YFSETQ in the germline V gene. The CDR3 DNA reads TGCGCCAGCAGCTTACATTCTAGCGGCTCCTACGAGCAGTACTTC. This codes for CASSLHSSGSYEQYF.

The gene calls are TRBV11-1 and TRBJ2-3; D is perhaps TRBD2 (6 bases). The V gene lost 3 bases and the J gene lost 0 bases, with 13 bases spanning the gap. CDR3 length: 16 amino acids. Per the germline V gene, CDR1 is SGHAT and CDR2 is FQDESV (reference sequence). This CDR3 reads CASSFHSGGSTDTQYF. For the CDR3, the DNA is TGTGCCAGCAGCTTTCATAGCGGCGGTAGCACAGATACGCAGTATTTT.

CDR3 amino acids: CASSDPGGTEAFF. For the CDR3, the DNA is TGCGCCAGCAGCGACCCAGGGGGCACTGAAGCTTTCTTT. The chain couples TRBV5-1 to TRBJ1-1; 7 bases fit TRBD1. Trimming took 4 bases from V and 4 from J; bases not matched to a gene: 4. The germline gives CDR1 SGHRS, CDR2 YFSETQ. This CDR3 comprises 13 residues.

The chain couples TRBV30 to TRBJ1-3; TRBD1 matches at 7 bases. CDR3 length: 13 amino acids. The V gene's germline CDR1 is GTSNPN and CDR2 SVGIG (reference sequence). V lost 5 bases and J lost 2; bases outside the gene matches: 3. The CDR3 region has the DNA TGTGCCTGGGACGGGACAGCTGGAAACACCATATATTTT. Residues: CAWDGTAGNTIYF. Combining the CDR3 with reference TRBV30 and TRBJ1-3 gives the whole variable domain SQTIHQWPATLVQPVGSPLSLECTVEGTSNPNLYWYRQAAGRGLQLLFYSVGIGQISSEVPQNLSASRPQDRQFILSSKKLLLSDSGFYLCAWDGTAGNTIYFGEGSWLTVV.

This chain joins TRBV5-6 and TRBJ1-1; D ambiguous. Germline V lookup: CDR1 SGHDT, CDR2 YYEEEE. This CDR3 region has 12 residues. The germline V and J ends were trimmed by 6 bases and 7 bases, with 13 bases remaining between them. This chain's CDR3 is CASTLFGHEAFF. In DNA form, the CDR3 reads TGTGCCAGCACCCTCTTTGGCCATGAAGCTTTCTTT.

The chain has TRBV12-3 or TRBV12-4 and TRBJ1-4; 10 bases fit TRBD1. The J segment lost 7 bases and the V segment lost 6 bases, leaving 2 bases of the junction unmatched. The CDR3 is 13 amino acids. CDR3 loop: CASSGQGGEKLFF. The DNA of the CDR3 is TGTGCCAGCAGCGGACAGGGGGGTGAAAAACTGTTTTTT.

The J gene is TRBJ2-7, the V gene TRBV19; 11 bases agree with TRBD1. This CDR3 contains 13 residues. After removal of 6 bases from V and 7 bases from J, the junction contained 5 bases not matched to a gene. Germline CDR1 LNHDA, CDR2 SQIVND (reference sequence). The CDR3 is CASSRTGGWEQYF. The CDR3 nucleotides are TGTGCCAGTAGCCGGACAGGGGGCTGGGAGCAGTACTTC.

The V call is TRBV19, the J call TRBJ2-2, with D possibly TRBD1 on 6 matching bases. CDR1 LNHDA and CDR2 SQIVND come from the germline V gene (reference sequence). This CDR3 contains 14 residues. The germline V and J ends were trimmed by 4 bases and 2 bases, with 8 bases remaining between them. The CDR3 protein is CASSRTVNTGELFF. DNA of the CDR3: TGTGCCAGTAGTAGGACAGTCAACACCGGGGAGCTGTTTTTT.

The V call is TRBV5-4, the J call TRBJ2-7; 7 positions match TRBD2. CDR1 is SGHNT and CDR2 is YYREEE in the germline V gene (reference sequence). Germline trimming cut 4 bases from V and 3 bases from J; bases unmatched to any gene: 10. The CDR3 contains 15 residues. The CDR3 bases are TGTGCCAGCAGCCATGGGGGGGAAAGGGTCTACGAGCAGTACTTC. Translating gives CASSHGGERVYEQYF.

The CDR3 reads CASSRAGYNEQFF. CDR3 DNA: TGTGCCAGCAGCCGAGCGGGCTACAATGAGCAGTTCTTC. The chain links TRBV6-6 to TRBJ2-1, with a possible D match to TRBD2 (6 bases). Germline V CDR1 and CDR2: MNHNY, SVGAGI (reference sequence). This CDR3 has 13 amino acids. V was clipped by 6 bases and J by 3 bases, with 9 bases between them.

The sample holds one count of this clone. The chain couples TRBV7-2 to TRBJ1-2; possible D gene TRBD1, 6 bases. Germline loops: CDR1 SGHTA, CDR2 FQGNSA. V was shortened by 5 bases and J by 5 bases, with 18 bases between the two germline ends. The CDR3 is made up of 15 amino acids. The chain's CDR3 is CASSTQAGDFYGYTF. CDR3 DNA sequence: TGTGCCAGCAGCACACAAGCAGGGGATTTTTATGGCTACACCTTC. Variable domain in full (rest from reference TRBV7-2 and TRBJ1-2): GAGVSQSPSNKVTEKGKDVELRCDPISGHTALYWYRQSLGQGLEFLIYFQGNSAPDKSGLPSDRFSAERTGGSVSTLTIQRTQQEDSAVYLCASSTQAGDFYGYTFGSGTRLTVV.